This T cell receptor (beta chain) was obtained from a study of technical replicates of blood from a handful of donors. Germline CDR1 reads SGHTA; CDR2 reads FQGTGA. Trimming removed 2 bases from V and 8 bases from J, with 12 bases in between. CDR3 length: 14 amino acids. The method was immunoSEQ multiplex PCR; TCRdb's version includes in-frame clones alone and lacks a portion of them. The sample yields about 100,000 clones, 90% to 96% seen once. This sequence joins TRBV7-3 and TRBJ2-2; possibly TRBD1 for D (5 bases). This TCR derives from a human donor in good health. The sequenced sample consisted of T cells isolated from PBMCs. The CDR3 DNA is TGTGCCAGCAGCTTATCTGGGGCAGGAGGGGAGCTGTTTTTT. Its protein is CASSLSGAGGELFF.